This T cell receptor (beta chain) was sequenced in a study of regulatory T cells in long-lasting Graves disease (dated by TCRdb to the early 2020s). For the study in its entirety: Persistent Graves' disease was defined as antithyroid drug treatment for over 5 years with persistently positive TSH receptor autoantibodies. Persistent Graves' disease patients in the clinical cohort had taken antithyroid drugs for about 10.3 years on average. The study took place in China and was registered as a clinical trial. A total of around 35 samples underwent TCR sequencing: approximately 13 from persistent and around 20 from newly diagnosed Graves' disease patients. Peripheral blood TCR sequencing and RNA sequencing compared persistent Graves' disease patients with newly diagnosed Graves' disease patients.

Receptors were amplified or captured by multiplex PCR. Sequencing was performed on an Illumina HiSeq 4000. iRepertoire HTBI primers and Arm-PCR amplification of CDR3 regions were used to construct TCR beta libraries. Before sequencing, the PCR products underwent gel purification. Per the original workflow: Gene usage analysis of CDR3 amino acid clonotypes used the approximately 56 TRBV and 14 TRBJ segments found across samples. COPE and FqMerger were used to merge filtered high-quality paired reads into contigs. BLAST was used to align contigs to IMGT TRBV, TRBD and TRBJ reference genes, and CDR3 was defined according to IMGT. Highly expanded clones were defined as clonotypes with a frequency above 0.1%. Shannon entropy served as the measure of repertoire diversity, while the Gini coefficient captured V-J evenness. A clonotype found in more than one individual was treated as public. TCRdb ran its own pipeline on the public reads, namely fastp trimming at Q25 and MiXCR clone calling, and kept in-frame beta chains. CDR3 protein sequences are deduplicated, and each keeps its most common genes and DNA. The V and J calls here are based on TCRdb, not the publication. Here the sample has roughly 500,000 distinct CDR3 sequences; 20% to 25% occur a single time. Roughly 7.1% of the sample is in the top ten clones.

CDR1 and CDR2, looked up from the germline V gene (reference sequence), are DFQATT and SNEGSKA. V is pared back by 6 bases and J by 8 bases, with 10 bases lying between the germline termini. The CDR3 contains 11 residues, cysteine and phenylalanine counted. Just the 33-base CDR3 DNA is kept, in frame starting at base 1. General conclusions and limits of the study: Sequencing and analysis were restricted to the TCR beta chain. TRBV28, TRBJ1-2 and TRBJ2-5 were preferentially used in persistent disease, while TRBV20-1 and TRBJ2-1 were favored in newly diagnosed disease. The study examined only peripheral blood because the primary lesion, thyroid tissue, could not be accessed. Lower TCR Shannon entropy and fewer highly expanded clones were observed in persistent Graves' disease patients than in newly diagnosed patients, which suggested clonal expansion. Patients with persistent disease shared more public clonotypes (over 2,500) than newly diagnosed patients did (around 1,000). As a limitation, the authors acknowledged that the small sample size may reduce accuracy.

The time point label here, explained by the study, means: persistent/refractory GD, antithyroid drugs over 5 years with positive TRAb. RNA was extracted from PBMCs in TRIzol for both TCR sequencing and RNA sequencing. The diagnosis of Graves' disease was made according to American Thyroid Association guidelines. Patients for the study were recruited at an endocrinology department in Xi'an, China. From each patient, around 9.3 milliliters of peripheral blood was collected into an EDTA anticoagulant tube. Ficoll Paque Plus density gradient separation was used to isolate PBMCs, and no further T cell sorting was done. An Agilent 2100 Bioanalyzer and agarose gel were used to check RNA quality, and a NanoDrop 2000 was used to measure RNA concentration. This clonotype was counted many times. Its antigen specificity is not known. The record has no base qualities; no much larger clone is one base away.

The clonotype originates from a female donor with Graves disease. This sequence uses TRBV20-1 and TRBJ1-4; the D gene assignment is ambiguous. This specimen consisted of peripheral blood mononuclear cells (PBMCs), obtained when the disease was refractory, from a patient treated with antithyroid drugs. The nucleotide sequence is TGCAGTGCAGATGTAGGGGAAAAACTGTTTTTT. This is translated as CSADVGEKLFF.